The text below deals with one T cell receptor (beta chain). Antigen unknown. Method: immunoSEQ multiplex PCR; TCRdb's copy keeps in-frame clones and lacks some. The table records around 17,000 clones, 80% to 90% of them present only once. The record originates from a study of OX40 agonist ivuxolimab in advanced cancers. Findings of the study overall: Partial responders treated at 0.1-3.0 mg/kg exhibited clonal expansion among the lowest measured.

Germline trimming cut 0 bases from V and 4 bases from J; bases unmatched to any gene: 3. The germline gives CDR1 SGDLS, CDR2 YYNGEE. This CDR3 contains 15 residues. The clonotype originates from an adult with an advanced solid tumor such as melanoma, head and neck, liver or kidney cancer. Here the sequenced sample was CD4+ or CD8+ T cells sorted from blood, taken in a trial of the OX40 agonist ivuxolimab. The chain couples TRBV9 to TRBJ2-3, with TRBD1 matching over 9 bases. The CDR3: CASSVEGQGPDTQYF. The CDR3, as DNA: TGTGCCAGCAGCGTAGAGGGACAGGGCCCAGATACGCAGTATTTT.